A selection of T cell receptor beta chains follows, all from one sample in a study of CD8 T cells in Susac syndrome. A single record per CDR3 protein comes from TCRdb applying MiXCR to the immunoSEQ multiplex PCR reads. The sample has around 170,000 distinct CDR3 sequences; approximately 94% are singletons. The material sequenced was CD4+ T cells from PBMCs. The receptor set was obtained from a human donor with Susac syndrome. Each CDR3 is given with its conserved first and last residue. Fields, in order: CDR3 protein, CDR3 DNA, CDR3 length, D gene, V gene, J gene, clone size. D genes are given only for firm matches. Part of the rows lack a size; the others show once, few, many or a class for expanded clones.

CASSQGPLRPQHF,TGCGCCAGCAGCCAAGGCCCCCTTAGGCCCCAGCATTTT,13,.,TRBV4-1,TRBJ1-5,.
CASNDRGPSTDTQYF,TGTGCCAGCAACGACAGGGGACCTAGCACAGATACGCAGTATTTT,15,TRBD1,TRBV5-4,TRBJ2-3,.
CAISESPRGRTNTGELFF,TGTGCCATCAGTGAGTCGCCGAGGGGTAGGACGAACACCGGGGAGCTGTTTTTT,18,.,TRBV10-3,TRBJ2-2,.
CSVIVETDTQYF,TGCAGCGTTATTGTAGAAACAGATACGCAGTATTTT,12,.,TRBV29-1,TRBJ2-3,.
CSVAIAGNYEQYF,TGCAGCGTTGCTATAGCGGGGAACTACGAGCAGTACTTC,13,TRBD2,TRBV29-1,TRBJ2-7,.
CSVEVSGGETQYF,TGCAGCGTTGAGGTGTCAGGGGGAGAGACCCAGTACTTC,13,TRBD1,TRBV29-1,TRBJ2-5,.
CASSNVGYYGYTF,TGTGCCAGTAGTAATGTGGGGTACTATGGCTACACCTTC,13,.,TRBV19,TRBJ1-2,.
CASSQESGRSYEQYF,TGTGCCAGCAGCCAAGAAAGTGGCCGCTCCTACGAGCAGTACTTC,15,.,TRBV14,TRBJ2-7,.
CASSATDRNTEAFF,TGTGCCAGCAGCGCGACGGACAGGAACACTGAAGCTTTCTTT,14,.,TRBV5-6,TRBJ1-1,.
CASSPSLGEAFF,TGTGCCAGCAGCCCATCCCTTGGAGAAGCTTTCTTT,12,.,TRBV3-1,TRBJ1-1,.
CASSQDMGPRGYTF,TGCGCCAGCAGCCAAGATATGGGCCCCAGGGGCTACACCTTC,14,.,TRBV4-3,TRBJ1-2,.
CAISALQFNQPQHF,TGTGCCATCAGTGCCTTACAATTCAATCAGCCCCAGCATTTT,14,.,TRBV10-3,TRBJ1-5,.
CATYPPTGGGNTIYF,TGTGCCACCTACCCCCCCACAGGGGGTGGAAACACCATATATTTT,15,TRBD1,TRBV2,TRBJ1-3,once
CSARVGLAGDSYNEQFF,TGCAGTGCTAGAGTGGGACTAGCGGGCGATTCTTACAATGAGCAGTTCTTC,17,TRBD2,TRBV20-1,TRBJ2-1,.
CASSWSWGDTEAFF,TGTGCCAGCAGCTGGAGTTGGGGGGACACTGAAGCTTTCTTT,14,.,TRBV7-9,TRBJ1-1,.
CASSRTRGRLDSPLHF,TGTGCCAGCAGCCGAACGAGGGGGAGGTTAGATTCACCCCTCCACTTT,16,.,TRBV12-3/TRBV12-4,TRBJ1-6,.
CASSLAGTSRETQYF,TGTGCCAGCAGCTTGGCCGGGACTAGTAGGGAGACCCAGTACTTC,15,TRBD2,TRBV5-4,TRBJ2-5,.
CASSPRQGPNTEAFF,TGTGCCAGCAGTCCCCGACAGGGCCCCAACACTGAAGCTTTCTTT,15,TRBD1,TRBV27,TRBJ1-1,few
CASSQNPTAAGYNEQFF,TGTGCCAGCAGCCAGAATCCGACGGCGGCGGGATACAATGAGCAGTTCTTC,17,.,TRBV14,TRBJ2-1,.
CSVSHQTSTDTQYF,TGCAGCGTTAGCCATCAAACTAGCACAGATACGCAGTATTTT,14,.,TRBV29-1,TRBJ2-3,.
CAWRPQGNTEAFF,TGTGCCTGGAGGCCACAGGGTAACACTGAAGCTTTCTTT,13,.,TRBV30,TRBJ1-1,.
CASSQARGDGANVLTF,TGTGCCAGCAGCCAAGCAAGGGGGGATGGGGCCAACGTCCTGACTTTC,16,.,TRBV4-2,TRBJ2-6,.
CAWSVRLGHYGYTF,TGTGCCTGGAGTGTACGTCTGGGGCACTATGGCTACACCTTC,14,.,TRBV30,TRBJ1-2,.
CASSEGLQETQYF,TGCGCCAGCAGCGAGGGGCTCCAAGAGACCCAGTACTTC,13,.,TRBV5-1,TRBJ2-5,.
CASKGAGYQETQYF,TGTGCCAGCAAGGGGGCGGGGTACCAAGAGACCCAGTACTTC,14,.,TRBV9,TRBJ2-5,.
CASSPPGTGNYGYTF,TGTGCCAGCAGCCCCCCCGGGACAGGGAACTATGGCTACACCTTC,15,TRBD1,TRBV5-6,TRBJ1-2,.
CASSLESEQFF,TGTGCCAGCAGCTTAGAGAGTGAGCAGTTCTTC,11,.,TRBV7-2,TRBJ2-1,.
CASSYFGFTDTQYF,TGTGCCAGCAGTTACTTCGGGTTCACAGATACGCAGTATTTT,14,.,TRBV6-2/TRBV6-3,TRBJ2-3,.
CAFRGNPEAFF,TGTGCCTTCCGGGGGAACCCTGAAGCTTTCTTT,11,.,TRBV30,TRBJ1-1,.
CASSQTAGGSRGEQYF,TGCGCCAGCAGCCAAACTGCGGGGGGTTCCCGCGGAGAGCAGTACTTC,16,TRBD2,TRBV4-3,TRBJ2-7,.
CASSPRRQASSYNEQFF,TGTGCCAGCAGCCCGCGGAGGCAGGCCAGCTCCTACAATGAGCAGTTCTTC,17,.,TRBV11-3,TRBJ2-1,.
CASSVLGTGVGHEQFF,TGTGCCAGCAGCGTTTTGGGCACGGGGGTGGGACATGAGCAGTTCTTC,16,.,TRBV9,TRBJ2-1,.
CATSRDSRRLQETQYF,TGTGCCACCAGCAGAGATAGTCGGCGGCTACAAGAGACCCAGTACTTC,16,.,TRBV15,TRBJ2-5,.
CSAGLAQDQPQHF,TGCAGTGCGGGGTTGGCACAAGATCAGCCCCAGCATTTT,13,.,TRBV20-1,TRBJ1-5,.
CASSSELRNYGYTF,TGCGCCAGCAGCTCTGAACTCCGCAACTATGGCTACACCTTC,14,.,TRBV5-1,TRBJ1-2,.
CASSQVSGGKNIQYF,TGTGCCAGCAGCCAGGTTAGCGGGGGCAAAAACATTCAGTACTTC,15,TRBD2,TRBV3-1,TRBJ2-4,.
CASSQTEGLLSSYNEQFF,TGTGCCAGCAGTCAAACGGAGGGCCTTCTAAGCTCCTACAATGAGCAGTTCTTC,18,.,TRBV3-1,TRBJ2-1,.
CASSPPDRRIYGYTF,TGTGCCAGCTCACCACCGGACAGAAGAATATATGGCTACACCTTC,15,.,TRBV18,TRBJ1-2,.
CAISASQLNQPQHF,TGTGCCATCAGTGCCTCACAGCTAAATCAGCCCCAGCATTTT,14,.,TRBV10-3,TRBJ1-5,.
CASSVVGANTDTQYF,TGTGCCAGCAGCGTAGTTGGGGCTAACACAGATACGCAGTATTTT,15,.,TRBV9,TRBJ2-3,.
CASSSNKGQGYGYTF,TGTGCCAGCAGCTCGAATAAGGGACAGGGGTATGGCTACACCTTC,15,TRBD1,TRBV7-2,TRBJ1-2,.
CASSPSIADQETQYF,TGTGCCAGCAGCCCATCTATAGCGGATCAAGAGACCCAGTACTTC,15,.,TRBV11-2,TRBJ2-5,.
CSARDPTREAYGYTF,TGCAGTGCTAGAGACCCCACCCGGGAGGCCTATGGCTACACCTTC,15,.,TRBV20-1,TRBJ1-2,.
CSALWTSGPTYEQYF,TGCAGTGCTCTTTGGACTAGCGGGCCAACCTACGAGCAGTACTTC,15,TRBD2,TRBV20-1,TRBJ2-7,.
CASSEQAYEQYF,TGCGCCAGCAGTGAACAAGCCTACGAGCAGTACTTC,12,.,TRBV10-2,TRBJ2-7,.
CSVEGGGSTEAFF,TGCAGCGTTGAAGGGGGTGGGAGCACTGAAGCTTTCTTT,13,.,TRBV29-1,TRBJ1-1,.
CASRVSNEAFF,TGTGCCAGCAGGGTAAGCAATGAAGCTTTCTTT,11,.,TRBV28,TRBJ1-1,.
CASRVGPGTEAFF,TGCGCCAGCAGAGTTGGCCCGGGGACAGAAGCTTTCTTT,13,.,TRBV5-1,TRBJ1-1,.